This T cell receptor (beta chain) was identified in a study of regulatory T cells in long-lasting Graves disease. Whole-study context: Persistent Graves' disease meant over 5 years of antithyroid drugs with positive TSH receptor antibodies.

The TCR beta library used iRepertoire HTBI primers with Arm-PCR amplification of CDR3. TCRdb passed the multiplex PCR reads through MiXCR, listing each CDR3 protein once. The sample lists about 340,000 distinct CDR3 sequences, less than 20% occurring once. Indicated time point: persistent/refractory GD, antithyroid drugs over 5 years with positive TRAb. Scientists built the TCR library using RNA that was extracted from PBMCs. Between the trimmed V and J ends, which lost 2 bases and 6 bases, there was a span of 16 bases. The CDR3 length is 16 residues. Germline CDR1 is MNHEY and CDR2 is SVGEGT. This clonotype has at least ten counts.

V is TRBV6-2 or TRBV6-3 and J is TRBJ2-2, with a weak D call TRBD1 (6 bases). The source was peripheral blood mononuclear cells (PBMCs), collected when the disease was refractory, from a patient treated with antithyroid drugs. The source of this sequence is a female donor with Graves disease. CDR3 region: CASSYGATGPPGELFF. CDR3 nucleotide sequence: TGTGCCAGCAGTTACGGGGCGACAGGCCCCCCCGGGGAGCTGTTTTTT.